These 7 T cell receptor beta chains were sequenced from one sample in a study of T cells after yellow fever vaccination. TCRdb reprocessed the 5' RACE reads via MiXCR and lists one record per CDR3 protein. The repertoire holds 300,000 to 450,000 distinct CDR3 sequences, over 5% seen once, with over 12% in the top ten. Sequenced material: PBMCs, taken 5 days after the yellow fever booster vaccination. These receptor sequences come from a man aged 25 to 45 who received the YFV17D yellow fever vaccine.

The gene calls are TRBV12-3 or TRBV12-4 and TRBJ2-5; D ambiguous. This CDR3 spans 13 amino acids. The ends were cut back, 3 bases at V and 5 bases at J, with 10 bases in the middle. DNA for the CDR3: TGTGCCAGCAGTTTCCTGCAACGGGAGACCCAGTACTTC. Its protein product is CASSFLQRETQYF.

This clonotype was observed a handful of times. This chain links TRBV5-1 with TRBJ2-7, with TRBD1 matching 8 bases. Germline loops: CDR1 SGHRS, CDR2 YFSETQ. The J segment lost 6 bases and the V segment lost 1 base, leaving 9 bases of the junction unmatched. The CDR3 is made up of 15 amino acids. For the CDR3, the DNA is TGCGCCAGCAGCTTGTCAGGGACAGGTGCGCGCGAGCAGTACTTC. Its translation: CASSLSGTGAREQYF.

This clonotype was detected many times. The rearrangement joins TRBV9 to TRBJ2-2; D uncertain. In germline, CDR1 is SGDLS, CDR2 YYNGEE. The CDR3 has 14 residues. Deletions cut 1 base from V and 3 bases from J, with 7 bases between. The CDR3 reads CASSVSLHTGELFF. DNA of the CDR3: TGTGCCAGCAGCGTATCACTCCACACCGGGGAGCTGTTTTTT.

Only a few counts were recorded for this clonotype. This chain uses TRBV7-9 with TRBJ2-1; tentatively, D is TRBD1 or TRBD2 (5 bases each). This CDR3 contains 16 residues. The V end lost 6 bases, the J end lost 3 bases, and 18 bases lay between the germline ends. From germline, CDR1 is SEHNR and CDR2 FQNEAQ (reference sequence). This CDR3 reads CASRSLGIGGYNEQFF. Written as DNA, the CDR3 is TGTGCCAGCAGATCTTTGGGGATTGGGGGCTACAATGAGCAGTTCTTC.

This clonotype has a handful of counts. The V gene is TRBV12-3 or TRBV12-4, the J gene TRBJ2-1; perhaps TRBD1 as D (5 bases). This CDR3 is built from 11 residues. Trimming removed 5 bases from V and 12 bases from J, with 11 bases in between. CDR3 DNA sequence: TGTGCCAGCAGTCAGGGCTCCGCGCAGTTCTTC. Translated, it gives CASSQGSAQFF.

The chain carries TRBV5-1 and TRBJ2-2; D call uncertain. Trimming pared 4 bases from V and 8 bases from J, leaving 12 bases between. Germline CDR1 reads SGHRS; CDR2 reads YFSETQ. The CDR3 runs 13 residues. The CDR3 nucleotides are TGCGCCAGCAGCCCAACCAAAGCGGGGGAGCTGTTTTTT. Translating gives CASSPTKAGELFF.

The chain couples TRBV29-1 to TRBJ2-1; no reliable D call. The CDR3 spans 9 residues. V lost 4 bases and J lost 10, with 5 bases in between. Germline lookup yields CDR1 SQVTM and CDR2 ANQGSEA. As DNA, the CDR3 is TGCAGCGTTGGGGTAGAGCAGTTCTTC. It yields the protein CSVGVEQFF.